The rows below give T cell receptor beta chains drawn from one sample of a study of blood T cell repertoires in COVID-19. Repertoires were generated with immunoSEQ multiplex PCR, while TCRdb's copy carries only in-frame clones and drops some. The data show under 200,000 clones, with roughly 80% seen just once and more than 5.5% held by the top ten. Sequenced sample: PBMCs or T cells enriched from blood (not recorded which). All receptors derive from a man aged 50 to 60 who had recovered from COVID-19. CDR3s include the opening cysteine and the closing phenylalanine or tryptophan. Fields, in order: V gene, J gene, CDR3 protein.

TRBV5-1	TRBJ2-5	CASSQGTSGQETQYF
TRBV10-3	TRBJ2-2	CAISESRDANTGELFF
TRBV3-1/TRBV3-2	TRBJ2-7	CASSRRTGDEQYF
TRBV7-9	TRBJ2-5	CASSLGQGKETQYF
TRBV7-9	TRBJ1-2	CASSPDRGSYGYTF
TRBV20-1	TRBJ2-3	CSASPRLAGLTDTQYF
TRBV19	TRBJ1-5	CASSLRTGGYSNQPQHF
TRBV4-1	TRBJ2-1	CASSQEQGVSYNEQFF
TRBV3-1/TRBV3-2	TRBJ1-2	CASSQGQGGRPGYTF
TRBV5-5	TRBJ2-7	CASSLQGATPYEQYF
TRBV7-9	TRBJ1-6	CASSTSGSHSPLHF
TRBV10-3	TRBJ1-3	CAISESKGNTIYF
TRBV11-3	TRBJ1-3	CASSLAGHFSSGNTIYF
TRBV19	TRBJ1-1	CASSTFTDLGAAFF
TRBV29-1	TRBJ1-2	CSVVQGVGYTF
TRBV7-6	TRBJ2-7	CASRKPGQGIHEQYF
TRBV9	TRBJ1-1	CASSTRQGGTEAFF
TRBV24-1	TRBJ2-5	CATSDLQGQGEETQYF
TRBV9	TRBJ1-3	CASSVDPGQGRGGNTIYF
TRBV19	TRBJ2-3	CASSSQGRPTDTQYF
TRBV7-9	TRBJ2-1	CASSLGGAGEQFF
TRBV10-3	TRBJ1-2	CAISGIGGTGAAYGYTF
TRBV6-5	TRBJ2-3	CASRRTSGSTDTQYF
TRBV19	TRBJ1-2	CASSIAGVARGANGYTF
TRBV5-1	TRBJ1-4	CASSLDRVNEKLFF
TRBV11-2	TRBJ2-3	CASSLVPAAGNTQYF
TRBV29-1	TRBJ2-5	CSGAGTSGGFQETQYF
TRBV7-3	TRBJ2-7	CASSLNLGGSLYF
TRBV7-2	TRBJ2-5	CASRDFGGGHETQYF
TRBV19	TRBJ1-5	CASSIIGDRGRGSNQPQHF
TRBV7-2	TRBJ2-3	CASSLVASGASGDTQYF
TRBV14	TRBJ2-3	CASSPASGLAGVSTDTQYF
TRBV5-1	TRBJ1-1	CASSLGDRVMNTEAFF
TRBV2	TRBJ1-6	CASRRTVDNSPLHF
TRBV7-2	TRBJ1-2	CASSLQAEAGYGYTF
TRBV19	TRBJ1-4	CASSPGMKGKLFF
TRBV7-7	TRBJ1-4	CASSLRANEKLFF
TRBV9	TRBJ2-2	CASSVVQGAGGTGELFF
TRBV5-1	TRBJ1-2	CASSLAENTYGYTF
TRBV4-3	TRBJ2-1	CASSQDPRASSGEQFF
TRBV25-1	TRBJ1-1	CASSALMNTEAFF
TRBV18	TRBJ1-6	CASSPQDRGGNSPLHF
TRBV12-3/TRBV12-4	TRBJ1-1	CASTGTYGAFF
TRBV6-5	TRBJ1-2	CASRDRAANYGYTF
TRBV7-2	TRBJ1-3	CASSLGTGGNTIYF
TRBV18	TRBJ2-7	CASSTRQGGLGEQYF